These T cell receptor beta chains were read from a single sample in a study of blood T cell repertoires in COVID-19. Some clones are missing from TCRdb's copy, which holds only in-frame ones; the method was immunoSEQ multiplex PCR. In the table there are approximately 170,000 clones, 86% of which are singletons. Sequenced input: peripheral blood. The receptors shown here come from a man in his 70s with acute or convalescent COVID-19. Each CDR3 is given with its conserved first and last residue. Clone size, where shown, is once, few, many, or a class for clones that have expanded.

cdr3_aa j_call v_call clone_size
CASSPSATEGLFF TRBJ2-2 TRBV18 NA
CASSTGQVQYF TRBJ2-4 TRBV19 NA
CASSRGGANTGELFF TRBJ2-2 TRBV7-3 NA
CASSFSGSWSTGELFF TRBJ2-2 TRBV13 NA
CASSQDRGTRNEKLFF TRBJ1-4 TRBV3-1/TRBV3-2 once
CASRSSPVIQYF TRBJ2-5 TRBV2 NA
CASSYSRDGSGYTF TRBJ1-2 TRBV10-2 NA
CASNYAGGKRTEAFF TRBJ1-1 TRBV7-9 NA
CASSPGARTPQYF TRBJ2-3 TRBV3-1/TRBV3-2 NA
CASSQDPRETQYF TRBJ2-5 TRBV14 NA
CASSAGYGTEAFF TRBJ1-1 TRBV10-1 NA
CASSLGLWGATEAFF TRBJ1-1 TRBV5-8 once
CASSPRQGWAYEQYF TRBJ2-7 TRBV18 NA
CASSLGQGRDYGYTF TRBJ1-2 TRBV5-1 NA
CASSVLSWYGYTF TRBJ1-2 TRBV12-3/TRBV12-4 NA
CASSNLDRDDGELFF TRBJ2-2 TRBV19 NA
CASSLTDAQGGEKLFF TRBJ1-4 TRBV18 NA
CASSVRDRGLREQYF TRBJ2-7 TRBV2 NA
CASSRSGGDSYEQYF TRBJ2-7 TRBV7-2 once
CASSRTQENTEAFF TRBJ1-1 TRBV28 NA
CASSFSAAGDEQYF TRBJ2-7 TRBV5-1 NA
CASSVAISRSYNEQFF TRBJ2-1 TRBV9 NA
CASSLGSEAFF TRBJ1-1 TRBV5-6 NA
CASSFSGGPTKLFF TRBJ1-4 TRBV7-9 NA
CASSQWGGTEAFF TRBJ1-1 TRBV7-9 once
CASGLRENEAFF TRBJ1-1 TRBV12-5 NA
CASSYQVSVSGNTIYF TRBJ1-3 TRBV19 NA
CASSLGGREKLFF TRBJ1-4 TRBV5-4 NA
CASSQGRGSDTEAFF TRBJ1-1 TRBV14 NA
CASSRRGRTDTQYF TRBJ2-3 TRBV11-2 NA
CAWSRTGKNEKLFF TRBJ1-4 TRBV30 few
CASSNRGQGNYGYTF TRBJ1-2 TRBV5-4 NA
CASSRETGTGGIEQFF TRBJ2-1 TRBV4-1 NA
CASSFLRQEGYTF TRBJ1-2 TRBV7-6 NA
CASSSTGTWDRRPQHF TRBJ1-5 TRBV19 few
CASSLQGGTNEKLFF TRBJ1-4 TRBV11-2 NA
CASSTCIPISSDNEQFF TRBJ2-1 TRBV3-1/TRBV3-2 NA
CASSPLLPRRGTEAFF TRBJ1-1 TRBV3-1/TRBV3-2 NA
CASSLQGGANTGELFF TRBJ2-2 TRBV5-1 NA
CASSFYRAEDLFGNTIYF TRBJ1-3 TRBV5-6 NA